The rows below give T cell receptor beta chains drawn from one sample of a study of T cell responses to AZD1222 COVID-19 vaccine. Profiled with immunoSEQ multiplex PCR; TCRdb holds only in-frame clones, not every one. The sample includes about 150,000 clones, about 87% of them seen just once. Sample: peripheral blood, taken 28 days after the second AZD1222 dose. These receptors all come from an adult who received the AZD1222 COVID-19 vaccine. Both conserved end residues are part of each CDR3. D genes are given only for firm matches. Clone size is given for some rows only: seen once, a few or many times, or a class if the clone is expanded.

d_gene: NA; abundance: NA; v_gene: TRBV28; j_gene: TRBJ1-1; CDR3aa: CASSLSKGVQKGFF; CDR3nt: TGTGCCAGCAGTTTATCAAAGGGGGTACAGAAGGGTTTCTTT
d_gene: NA; abundance: NA; v_gene: TRBV3-1/TRBV3-2; j_gene: TRBJ2-1; CDR3aa: CASSQDAGNEQFF; CDR3nt: TGTGCCAGCAGCCAAGATGCAGGCAATGAGCAGTTCTTC
d_gene: NA; abundance: NA; v_gene: TRBV7-9; j_gene: TRBJ2-5; CDR3aa: CASSLRETRETQYF; CDR3nt: TGTGCCAGCAGCTTAAGGGAGACCCGGGAGACCCAGTACTTC
d_gene: NA; abundance: NA; v_gene: TRBV23-1; j_gene: TRBJ2-2; CDR3aa: CASSQQVRSNTGELFF; CDR3nt: TGCGCCAGCAGTCAACAGGTTCGGAGCAACACCGGGGAGCTGTTTTTT
d_gene: NA; abundance: NA; v_gene: TRBV3-1/TRBV3-2; j_gene: TRBJ2-5; CDR3aa: CASSQELADRQETQYF; CDR3nt: TGTGCCAGCAGCCAAGAACTAGCGGACAGGCAAGAGACCCAGTACTTC
d_gene: NA; abundance: NA; v_gene: TRBV28; j_gene: TRBJ2-1; CDR3aa: CASSRRPLSYNEQFF; CDR3nt: TGTGCCAGCAGCAGGAGGCCCTTATCCTACAATGAGCAGTTCTTC
d_gene: NA; abundance: NA; v_gene: TRBV19; j_gene: TRBJ1-5; CDR3aa: CASSMGRGQYSNQPQHF; CDR3nt: TGTGCCAGTAGTATGGGGCGGGGACAATATAGCAATCAGCCCCAGCATTTT
d_gene: NA; abundance: NA; v_gene: TRBV3-1/TRBV3-2; j_gene: TRBJ2-1; CDR3aa: CASSQVGGGPSGYNEQFF; CDR3nt: TGTGCCAGCAGCCAAGTAGGGGGAGGGCCCTCGGGCTACAATGAGCAGTTCTTC
d_gene: NA; abundance: once; v_gene: TRBV28; j_gene: TRBJ1-5; CDR3aa: CASGRLDQPQHF; CDR3nt: TGTGCCAGCGGTCGGTTGGATCAGCCCCAGCATTTT
d_gene: NA; abundance: once; v_gene: TRBV9; j_gene: TRBJ1-3; CDR3aa: CASSPDSSGNTIYF; CDR3nt: TGTGCCAGCAGCCCCGACAGCTCTGGAAACACCATATATTTT
d_gene: NA; abundance: NA; v_gene: TRBV5-6; j_gene: TRBJ2-1; CDR3aa: CASSWYGTGVTNEQFF; CDR3nt: TGTGCCAGCAGCTGGTATGGCACAGGCGTAACTAATGAGCAGTTCTTC
d_gene: TRBD2; abundance: NA; v_gene: TRBV7-2; j_gene: TRBJ2-5; CDR3aa: CASSKRGGETQYF; CDR3nt: TGTGCCAGCAGCAAGAGGGGAGGGGAGACCCAGTACTTC
d_gene: NA; abundance: few; v_gene: TRBV7-9; j_gene: TRBJ2-5; CDR3aa: CASSSLADPGETQYF; CDR3nt: TGTGCCAGCAGCTCCCTCGCAGATCCGGGGGAGACCCAGTACTTC
d_gene: TRBD2; abundance: NA; v_gene: TRBV5-1; j_gene: TRBJ2-1; CDR3aa: CASSLEGTSSYNEQFF; CDR3nt: TGCGCCAGCAGCTTGGAGGGGACTAGCTCCTACAATGAGCAGTTCTTC
d_gene: TRBD2; abundance: NA; v_gene: TRBV7-9; j_gene: TRBJ2-5; CDR3aa: CASSLGLAGAEQETQYF; CDR3nt: TGTGCCAGCAGCTTAGGACTAGCGGGAGCCGAGCAGGAGACCCAGTACTTC
d_gene: TRBD2; abundance: NA; v_gene: TRBV7-8; j_gene: TRBJ2-1; CDR3aa: CASSYRASGSNEQFF; CDR3nt: TGTGCCAGCAGCTACCGAGCTAGCGGGAGTAATGAGCAGTTCTTC
d_gene: TRBD2; abundance: NA; v_gene: TRBV7-9; j_gene: TRBJ2-7; CDR3aa: CASSFPNLWREGRYEQYF; CDR3nt: TGTGCCAGCAGCTTCCCGAACCTCTGGCGGGAGGGACGCTACGAGCAGTACTTC
d_gene: TRBD1; abundance: NA; v_gene: TRBV27; j_gene: TRBJ2-5; CDR3aa: CASTPNRGWIETQYF; CDR3nt: TGTGCCAGCACCCCCAACAGGGGATGGATAGAGACCCAGTACTTC
d_gene: NA; abundance: NA; v_gene: TRBV14; j_gene: TRBJ1-1; CDR3aa: CASSQDLGNEAFF; CDR3nt: TGTGCCAGCAGCCAAGATCTGGGCAATGAAGCTTTCTTT
d_gene: TRBD1; abundance: NA; v_gene: TRBV5-4; j_gene: TRBJ1-1; CDR3aa: CASSPPGQGAQGTEAFF; CDR3nt: TGTGCCAGCAGTCCGCCGGGACAGGGGGCGCAGGGCACTGAAGCTTTCTTT
d_gene: TRBD1; abundance: few; v_gene: TRBV5-5; j_gene: TRBJ2-2; CDR3aa: CASSPFFVDRVSSGELFF; CDR3nt: TGTGCCAGCAGCCCGTTTTTTGTTGACAGGGTGTCATCTGGGGAGCTGTTTTTT
d_gene: TRBD1; abundance: once; v_gene: TRBV20-1; j_gene: TRBJ1-1; CDR3aa: CSASHRDSEAFF; CDR3nt: TGCAGTGCTAGTCATAGGGACAGCGAAGCTTTCTTT
d_gene: NA; abundance: NA; v_gene: TRBV20-1; j_gene: TRBJ2-1; CDR3aa: CSASLGTLYNEQFF; CDR3nt: TGCAGTGCTAGTCTAGGGACCCTTTACAATGAGCAGTTCTTC
d_gene: NA; abundance: NA; v_gene: TRBV6-1; j_gene: TRBJ2-4; CDR3aa: CASSEGPGLAKNIQYF; CDR3nt: TGTGCCAGCAGTGAAGGGCCAGGCCTAGCCAAAAACATTCAGTACTTC
d_gene: NA; abundance: NA; v_gene: TRBV11-2; j_gene: TRBJ2-3; CDR3aa: CASSFPAGDTQYF; CDR3nt: TGTGCCAGCAGCTTCCCTGCGGGAGATACGCAGTATTTT
d_gene: TRBD1; abundance: NA; v_gene: TRBV7-2; j_gene: TRBJ2-2; CDR3aa: CASRNRGRSNTGELFF; CDR3nt: TGTGCCAGCAGAAACAGGGGCCGAAGTAACACCGGGGAGCTGTTTTTT
d_gene: TRBD1; abundance: few; v_gene: TRBV4-2; j_gene: TRBJ2-7; CDR3aa: CASSQEAGGSYEQYF; CDR3nt: TGTGCCAGCAGCCAAGAAGCAGGGGGATCCTACGAGCAGTACTTC
d_gene: TRBD2; abundance: once; v_gene: TRBV4-3; j_gene: TRBJ2-1; CDR3aa: CASSQVGLALNEQFF; CDR3nt: TGCGCCAGCAGCCAGGTGGGACTAGCGTTAAATGAGCAGTTCTTC
d_gene: TRBD1; abundance: once; v_gene: TRBV6-5; j_gene: TRBJ1-4; CDR3aa: CASKGQEGEKLFF; CDR3nt: TGTGCCAGCAAAGGACAGGAGGGCGAAAAACTGTTTTTT
d_gene: TRBD2; abundance: NA; v_gene: TRBV4-3; j_gene: TRBJ2-5; CDR3aa: CASRYRLAGGETQYF; CDR3nt: TGCGCCAGCAGGTACCGACTAGCGGGAGGGGAGACCCAGTACTTC
d_gene: NA; abundance: once; v_gene: TRBV5-1; j_gene: TRBJ1-2; CDR3aa: CATSYEGRPNYGYTF; CDR3nt: TGCGCCACCTCCTACGAGGGGCGGCCTAACTATGGCTACACCTTC
d_gene: NA; abundance: NA; v_gene: TRBV3-1/TRBV3-2; j_gene: TRBJ2-2; CDR3aa: CASSPGPGLFF; CDR3nt: TGTGCCAGCAGCCCGGGACCCGGGCTGTTTTTT
d_gene: NA; abundance: NA; v_gene: TRBV11-3; j_gene: TRBJ2-1; CDR3aa: CASSFKSFPNEQFF; CDR3nt: TGTGCCAGCAGCTTTAAAAGCTTCCCGAATGAGCAGTTCTTC
d_gene: NA; abundance: NA; v_gene: TRBV6-2/TRBV6-3; j_gene: TRBJ2-7; CDR3aa: CASSQRAPYEQYF; CDR3nt: TGTGCCAGCAGTCAAAGGGCCCCCTACGAGCAGTACTTC
d_gene: NA; abundance: NA; v_gene: TRBV11-2; j_gene: TRBJ1-5; CDR3aa: CASSLSGQSNQPQHF; CDR3nt: TGTGCCAGCAGCTTATCTGGTCAGAGCAATCAGCCCCAGCATTTT
d_gene: NA; abundance: once; v_gene: TRBV19; j_gene: TRBJ1-2; CDR3aa: CATWGRSGYTF; CDR3nt: TGTGCCACTTGGGGACGGTCTGGCTACACCTTC
d_gene: NA; abundance: NA; v_gene: TRBV5-1; j_gene: TRBJ1-1; CDR3aa: CASSLIGGKNTEAFF; CDR3nt: TGCGCCAGCAGCTTGATTGGGGGCAAGAACACTGAAGCTTTCTTT
d_gene: NA; abundance: NA; v_gene: TRBV11-2; j_gene: TRBJ1-1; CDR3aa: CASSPGGANTEAFF; CDR3nt: TGTGCCAGCAGCCCGGGTGGTGCGAACACTGAAGCTTTCTTT
d_gene: NA; abundance: NA; v_gene: TRBV5-1; j_gene: TRBJ2-2; CDR3aa: CASSLAPEAGELFF; CDR3nt: TGCGCCAGCAGCTTGGCCCCGGAGGCCGGGGAGCTGTTTTTT
d_gene: TRBD1; abundance: NA; v_gene: TRBV28; j_gene: TRBJ1-2; CDR3aa: CASSLWTGNYGYTF; CDR3nt: TGTGCCAGCAGTTTATGGACAGGGAACTATGGCTACACCTTC
d_gene: TRBD1; abundance: NA; v_gene: TRBV11-2; j_gene: TRBJ2-6; CDR3aa: CASSPLNRGPSSGANVLTF; CDR3nt: TGTGCCAGCAGTCCCCTAAACAGGGGCCCTTCCTCTGGGGCCAACGTCCTGACTTTC
d_gene: NA; abundance: NA; v_gene: TRBV7-2; j_gene: TRBJ2-5; CDR3aa: CASSLVSYSTQETQYF; CDR3nt: TGTGCCAGCAGCTTAGTGTCCTATAGTACCCAAGAGACCCAGTACTTC
d_gene: NA; abundance: NA; v_gene: TRBV7-2; j_gene: TRBJ1-1; CDR3aa: CASSLEAYTEAFF; CDR3nt: TGTGCCAGCAGCTTAGAGGCATACACTGAAGCTTTCTTT
d_gene: NA; abundance: NA; v_gene: TRBV18; j_gene: TRBJ2-7; CDR3aa: CASSPQGQSYEQYF; CDR3nt: TGTGCCAGCTCACCACAGGGTCAGTCCTACGAGCAGTACTTC
d_gene: NA; abundance: NA; v_gene: TRBV19; j_gene: TRBJ1-2; CDR3aa: CASSRGLGYTF; CDR3nt: TGTGCCAGTAGTAGAGGGCTTGGCTACACCTTC
d_gene: TRBD2; abundance: NA; v_gene: TRBV16; j_gene: TRBJ2-1; CDR3aa: CASSPRAGGTYNEQFF; CDR3nt: TGTGCCAGCAGCCCTAGAGCGGGAGGAACCTACAATGAGCAGTTCTTC
d_gene: TRBD2; abundance: NA; v_gene: TRBV30; j_gene: TRBJ2-7; CDR3aa: CAWRAGDYEQYF; CDR3nt: TGTGCCTGGAGGGCGGGGGACTACGAGCAGTACTTC
d_gene: NA; abundance: NA; v_gene: TRBV5-5; j_gene: TRBJ2-7; CDR3aa: CASSSRPGTQPTEQYF; CDR3nt: TGTGCCAGCAGCTCCCGGCCGGGGACCCAACCGACCGAGCAGTACTTC
d_gene: TRBD1; abundance: NA; v_gene: TRBV3-1/TRBV3-2; j_gene: TRBJ2-7; CDR3aa: CASSQVPGQGAGEQYF; CDR3nt: TGTGCCAGCAGCCAAGTCCCCGGCCAGGGGGCGGGCGAGCAGTACTTC
d_gene: NA; abundance: NA; v_gene: TRBV5-1; j_gene: TRBJ2-6; CDR3aa: CASSLQGGAGANVLTF; CDR3nt: TGCGCCAGCAGCCTACAGGGAGGGGCTGGGGCCAACGTCCTGACTTTC
d_gene: NA; abundance: NA; v_gene: TRBV28; j_gene: TRBJ1-2; CDR3aa: CASTVANYGYTF; CDR3nt: TGTGCCAGCACCGTAGCTAACTATGGCTACACCTTC
d_gene: TRBD1; abundance: once; v_gene: TRBV29-1; j_gene: TRBJ2-5; CDR3aa: CSVVKQGGFQETQYF; CDR3nt: TGCAGCGTTGTGAAACAGGGGGGCTTCCAAGAGACCCAGTACTTC
d_gene: NA; abundance: NA; v_gene: TRBV7-2; j_gene: TRBJ2-7; CDR3aa: CASSFRGYEQYF; CDR3nt: TGTGCCAGCAGCTTCCGGGGCTACGAGCAGTACTTC
d_gene: NA; abundance: few; v_gene: TRBV4-3; j_gene: TRBJ2-7; CDR3aa: CASSQDLFLYEQYF; CDR3nt: TGCGCCAGCAGCCAAGATCTATTCCTCTACGAGCAGTACTTC
d_gene: NA; abundance: NA; v_gene: TRBV3-1/TRBV3-2; j_gene: TRBJ2-1; CDR3aa: CASSQLGESGEQFF; CDR3nt: TGTGCCAGCAGCCAGTTGGGGGAGTCGGGTGAGCAGTTCTTC